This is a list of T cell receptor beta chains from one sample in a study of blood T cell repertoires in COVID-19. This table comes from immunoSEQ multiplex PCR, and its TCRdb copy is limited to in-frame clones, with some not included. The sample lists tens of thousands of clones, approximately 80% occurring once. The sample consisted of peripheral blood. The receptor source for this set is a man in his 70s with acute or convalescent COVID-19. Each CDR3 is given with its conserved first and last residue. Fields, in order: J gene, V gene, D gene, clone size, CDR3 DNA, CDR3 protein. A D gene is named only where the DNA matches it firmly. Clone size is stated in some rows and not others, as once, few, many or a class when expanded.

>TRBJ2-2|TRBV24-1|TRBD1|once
TGTGCCACCAGTGACATCGGACAGGGGGCGAGGCACGGGGAGCTGTTTTTT
CATSDIGQGARHGELFF
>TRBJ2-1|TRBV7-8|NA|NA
TGTGCCAGCAGCCCCACTAACAATGAGCAGTTCTTC
CASSPTNNEQFF
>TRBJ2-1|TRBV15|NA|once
TGTGCCACCAGCAGAGGTCTGAGCTCCTACAATGAGCAGTTCTTC
CATSRGLSSYNEQFF
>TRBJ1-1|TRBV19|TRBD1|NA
TGTGCCAGTAGCCCTATCAGGGGGCGGTACACTGAAGCTTTCTTT
CASSPIRGRYTEAFF
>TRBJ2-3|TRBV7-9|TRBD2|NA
TGTGCCAGCAGCTTAGGGACTAGCGGGCCTATTTATACGCAGTATTTT
CASSLGTSGPIYTQYF
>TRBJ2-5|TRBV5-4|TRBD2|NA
TGTGCCAGCAGCGACGTTAGCGGGGGGGCTGAGACCCAGTACTTC
CASSDVSGGAETQYF
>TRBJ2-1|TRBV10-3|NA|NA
TGTGCCATCAGTGAGTTAGCCGCGGAGTACTACAATGAGCAGTTCTTC
CAISELAAEYYNEQFF
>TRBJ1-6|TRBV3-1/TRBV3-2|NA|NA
TGTGCCAGCAGCCAAGCGGAGGCAGCTTCACCCCTCCACTTT
CASSQAEAASPLHF
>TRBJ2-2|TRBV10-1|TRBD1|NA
TGCGCCAGCGGTATGCGACAGGGATCCGGGGAGCTGTTTTTT
CASGMRQGSGELFF
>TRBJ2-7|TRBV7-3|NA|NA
TGTGCCAGCAGCGAGCAACCGGACAGCTCCTACGAGCAGTACTTC
CASSEQPDSSYEQYF
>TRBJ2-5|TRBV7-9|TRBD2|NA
TGTGCCAGCAGCCGGGGGAGGCTAGCGGGGTGGGAGACCCAGTACTTC
CASSRGRLAGWETQYF
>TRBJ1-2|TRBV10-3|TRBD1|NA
TGTGCCATCAGTGAGGTTGGGACAGGGCAAAGCTATGGCTACACCTTC
CAISEVGTGQSYGYTF
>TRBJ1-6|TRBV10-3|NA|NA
TGTGCCATCAGTGTCGGGGGCTCCTATAATTCACCCCTCCACTTT
CAISVGGSYNSPLHF
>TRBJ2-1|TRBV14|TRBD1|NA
TGTGCCAGCAGCCACCCGGACAGGCGCAAGTTCTTC
CASSHPDRRKFF
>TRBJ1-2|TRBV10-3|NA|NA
TGTGCCATCAGTGAGTCGGCGGGAAGTCCTGGCTACACCTTC
CAISESAGSPGYTF
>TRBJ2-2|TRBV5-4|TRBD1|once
TGTGCCAGCAGCTTCAGGGGGCCGGGCACCGGGGAGCTGTTTTTT
CASSFRGPGTGELFF
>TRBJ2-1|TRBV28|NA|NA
TGTGCCAGCAGTTCCCATCTGAGCTCCTACAATGAGCAGTTCTTC
CASSSHLSSYNEQFF
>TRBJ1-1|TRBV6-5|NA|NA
TGTGCCAGCAGTTACAGCGAGAACACTGAAGCTTTCTTT
CASSYSENTEAFF
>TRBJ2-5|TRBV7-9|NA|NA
TGTGCCAGCAGCTTTGGGGCAGGCCAAGAGACCCAGTACTTC
CASSFGAGQETQYF
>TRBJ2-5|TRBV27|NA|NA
TGTGCCAGCAGTTTATTTCCAGGGAAGTGGGAGACCCAGTACTTC
CASSLFPGKWETQYF
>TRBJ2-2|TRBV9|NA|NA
TGTGTCAGCAGCGAGGACACCCACACCGGGGAGCTGTTTTTT
CVSSEDTHTGELFF
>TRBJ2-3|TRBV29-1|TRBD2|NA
TGCAGCTCGGGGACTAGCGGAGATACGCAGTATTTT
CSSGTSGDTQYF
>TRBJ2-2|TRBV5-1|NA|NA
TGCGCCAGCAGCATCCGGGGGGCAGGCACCGGGGAGCTGTTTTTT
CASSIRGAGTGELFF
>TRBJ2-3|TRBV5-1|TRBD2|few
TGCGCCAGCAGCTTGGAGGGTAGCGGGGGGCCAGATACGCAGTATTTT
CASSLEGSGGPDTQYF